The TCR beta chain described here comes from a study of OX40 agonist ivuxolimab in advanced cancers. On the study more broadly: The treatment was a fully human IgG2 OX40 agonist, ivuxolimab. Each dose-escalation patient presented with hepatocellular carcinoma, melanoma, renal cell or head and neck cancer.

The count of this clone is one. Its cognate antigen is unknown. Study outcomes and limitations: At 0.1 to 3.0 mg/kg, clonal expansion of CD4+ and CD8+ blood T cells had occurred by week 6.

Some clones are missing from TCRdb's copy, which holds only in-frame ones; the method was immunoSEQ multiplex PCR. Among more than 45,000 clones listed, around 83% were seen once. The specimen comprised CD4+ or CD8+ T cells sorted from blood, sampled in a trial of the OX40 agonist ivuxolimab. The TCR was taken from an adult with an advanced solid tumor such as melanoma, head and neck, liver or kidney cancer.

The CDR3 spells CAISEGSLYTQYF. In DNA, the CDR3 is TGTGCCATCAGTGAAGGTAGCCTGTATACGCAGTATTTT. J is TRBJ2-3 and V is TRBV10-3; no reliable D call. The length of the CDR3 is 13 residues. V shed 3 bases and J shed 7 bases, with 11 bases lying between them. Germline loops: CDR1 ENHRY, CDR2 SYGVKD.